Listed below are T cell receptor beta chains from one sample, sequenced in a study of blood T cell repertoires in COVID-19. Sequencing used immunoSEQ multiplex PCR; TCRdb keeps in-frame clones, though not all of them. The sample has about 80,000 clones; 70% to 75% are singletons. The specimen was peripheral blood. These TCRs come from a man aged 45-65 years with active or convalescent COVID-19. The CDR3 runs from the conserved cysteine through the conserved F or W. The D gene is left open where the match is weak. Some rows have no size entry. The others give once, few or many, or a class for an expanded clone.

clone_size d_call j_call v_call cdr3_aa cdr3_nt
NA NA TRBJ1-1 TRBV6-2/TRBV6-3 CASSDPAAGNTEAFF TGTGCCAGCAGTGACCCCGCAGCGGGGAACACTGAAGCTTTCTTT
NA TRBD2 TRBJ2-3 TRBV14 CASSRSGGAVTDTQYF TGTGCCAGCAGCCGTAGCGGGGGGGCCGTCACAGATACGCAGTATTTT
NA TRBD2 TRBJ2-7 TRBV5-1 CASSWRSSGSSYEQYF TGCGCCAGCAGCTGGAGGTCTAGCGGGAGCTCCTACGAGCAGTACTTC
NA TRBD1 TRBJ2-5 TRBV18 CASSLTGGEETQYF TGTGCCAGCTCCCTGACAGGGGGCGAAGAGACCCAGTACTTC
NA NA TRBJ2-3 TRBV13 CASSRSGRTSTDTQYF TGTGCCAGCAGCCGATCTGGGAGAACTAGCACAGATACGCAGTATTTT
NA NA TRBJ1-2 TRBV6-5 CASSAQDSYGYTF TGTGCCAGCAGCGCCCAGGACTCTTATGGCTACACCTTC
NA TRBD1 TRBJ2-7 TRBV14 CASSKDQRQGPEQYF TGTGCCAGCAGCAAAGACCAAAGACAGGGCCCCGAGCAGTACTTC
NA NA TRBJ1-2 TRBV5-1 CASSLSGGNYGYTF TGCGCCAGCAGTCTTAGCGGGGGGAACTATGGCTACACCTTC
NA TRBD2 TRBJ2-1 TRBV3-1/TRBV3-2 CASSSSRLAGGDEQFF TGTGCCAGCAGCTCGAGCCGACTAGCGGGGGGAGATGAGCAGTTCTTC
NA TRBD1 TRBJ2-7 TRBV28 CASSIISTGGREQYF TGTGCCAGCAGTATAATTTCGACAGGGGGGAGAGAGCAGTACTTC
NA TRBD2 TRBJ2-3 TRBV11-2 CASSLLAGAYTDTQYF TGTGCCAGCAGCTTACTAGCGGGGGCCTACACAGATACGCAGTATTTT
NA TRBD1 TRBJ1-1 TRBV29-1 CSVGTGTGGGAFF TGCAGCGTCGGGACCGGGACAGGGGGCGGTGCTTTCTTT
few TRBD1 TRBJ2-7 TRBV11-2 CASGRQGAYEQYF TGTGCCAGCGGGCGACAGGGGGCCTACGAGCAGTACTTC
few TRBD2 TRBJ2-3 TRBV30 CAWSVLAGVYF TGTGCCTGGAGTGTACTAGCGGGGGTTTATTTT
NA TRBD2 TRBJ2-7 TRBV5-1 CASSLGSGGTYEQYF TGCGCCAGCAGCTTGGGTAGCGGGGGAACTTACGAGCAGTACTTC
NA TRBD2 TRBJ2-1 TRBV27 CASSMGLAGQFF TGTGCCAGCAGCATGGGACTAGCGGGGCAGTTCTTC
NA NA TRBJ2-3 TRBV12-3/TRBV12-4 CASSSSDTQYF TGTGCCAGCAGTTCGAGCGATACGCAGTATTTT
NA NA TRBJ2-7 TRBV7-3 CASSLRGGEDYEQYF TGTGCCAGCAGCTTAAGGGGCGGAGAAGACTACGAGCAGTACTTC
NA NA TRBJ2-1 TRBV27 CASSPYGGAAYNEQFF TGTGCCAGCAGCCCTTACGGCGGGGCCGCCTACAATGAGCAGTTCTTC
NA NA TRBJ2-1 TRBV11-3 CASSPAAGMDYNEQFF TGTGCCAGCAGCCCCGCAGCAGGGATGGACTACAATGAGCAGTTCTTC
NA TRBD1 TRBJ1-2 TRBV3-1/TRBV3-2 CASTTGGDGYTF TGTGCCAGCACCACAGGGGGGGATGGCTACACCTTC
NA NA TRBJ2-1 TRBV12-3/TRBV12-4 CASSLIQGREQFF TGTGCCAGCAGTTTGATCCAGGGCAGGGAGCAGTTCTTC
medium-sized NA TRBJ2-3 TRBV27 CASSLLGGTDTQYF TGTGCCAGCAGTTTACTAGGGGGCACAGATACGCAGTATTTT
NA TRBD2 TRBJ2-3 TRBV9 CASSVDPSGATDTQYF TGTGCCAGCAGCGTAGATCCTAGCGGGGCCACAGATACGCAGTATTTT
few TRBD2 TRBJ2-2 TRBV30 CAWSGTSGETGELFF TGTGCCTGGAGCGGGACTAGCGGGGAAACCGGGGAGCTGTTTTTT
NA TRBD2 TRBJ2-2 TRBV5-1 CATKRLALGGGELFF TGCGCCACCAAAAGACTAGCGCTAGGTGGCGGGGAGCTGTTTTTT
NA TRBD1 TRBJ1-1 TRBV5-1 CASSETGNGAFF TGCGCCAGCAGCGAGACAGGGAATGGCGCTTTCTTT